These T cell receptor beta chains were read from a single sample in a study of T cells in Graves' hyperthyroidism and ophthalmopathy. TCRdb reprocessed the multiplex PCR reads with MiXCR, giving one entry per CDR3 protein. Of approximately 400,000 distinct CDR3 sequences detected, 15% to 18% appear once; the ten largest clones hold about a quarter. The specimen sequenced was blood. The receptors originated from a woman aged 18-29 years with Graves' hyperthyroidism that later progressed to Graves' ophthalmopathy. Both conserved end residues are part of each CDR3. The D gene is left open where the match is weak. Some rows mark clone size as missing; the rest say once, few, many or name a class of expanded clone.

TGTGCCAGCATCAGGGATGCGGCTGCGCAGTATTTT CASIRDAAAQYF TRBV11-3 many TRBJ2-3 NA
TGTGCCAGCAGAGATTTGGGACAGGGCTCCTACGAGCAGTACTTC CASRDLGQGSYEQYF TRBV6-1 many TRBJ2-7 TRBD1
TGTGCCAGCAGCTCGCTTTCGGGTCCGCTCCTCTATGGCTACACCTTC CASSSLSGPLLYGYTF TRBV28 many TRBJ1-2 NA
TGTGCCAGCAGTGGCGTGACTAGCGGTCTAACCTACGAGCAGTACTTC CASSGVTSGLTYEQYF TRBV6-1 many TRBJ2-7 TRBD2
TGCAGTGCTAGACCCGGCTCCCTCCTCAACACTGAAGCTTTCTTT CSARPGSLLNTEAFF TRBV20-1 many TRBJ1-1 NA
TGTGCCAGCAGCAGACAGGGGGTTGTTGGGGCCAACGTCCTGACTTTC CASSRQGVVGANVLTF TRBV6-1 few TRBJ2-6 TRBD1
TGCGCCAGCAGCCAAGATCGGCGGGGGCTCGCCTCCTACGAGCAGTACTTC CASSQDRRGLASYEQYF TRBV4-3 few TRBJ2-7 NA
TGCAGTGCTAGAGTTTGGGAGCAGCCCCAGCATTTT CSARVWEQPQHF TRBV20-1 NA TRBJ1-5 NA
TGTGCCAGCAGTCTCGGGACTAGCGGGAAGAATGAGCAGTTCTTC CASSLGTSGKNEQFF TRBV6-1 NA TRBJ2-1 TRBD2
TGTGCCAGCAGCCAAGACTGGAGCTCCTACGAGCAGTACTTC CASSQDWSSYEQYF TRBV14 many TRBJ2-7 NA
TGTGCCAGCAGCCCGAGATCTCAGACTAGCGGGAGGGTAAATGAGCAGTTCTTC CASSPRSQTSGRVNEQFF TRBV7-9 NA TRBJ2-1 TRBD2
TGTGCCAGCAGCGCCCCTGAAGGTGGCAATGAGCAGTTCTTC CASSAPEGGNEQFF TRBV14 few TRBJ2-1 NA
TGTGCCACCAGCAGAGATCGCGCGGGCGGAGATACGCAGTATTTT CATSRDRAGGDTQYF TRBV15 few TRBJ2-3 NA
TGTGCCAGCACCAAGGGACAGGGGACCATGAACACTGAAGCTTTCTTT CASTKGQGTMNTEAFF TRBV27 many TRBJ1-1 TRBD1
TGTGCCAGCAGCTCAGGACCCGAGGGGATCACAGATACGCAGTATTTT CASSSGPEGITDTQYF TRBV6-2/TRBV6-3 many TRBJ2-3 NA
TGTGCCAGCAGCCCGGGACTAGAGGGCGAGCAGTACTTC CASSPGLEGEQYF TRBV11-3 NA TRBJ2-7 TRBD2
TGTGCCAGCAGCGTAGAAGAGACAAGGAGAGCCTATGGCTACACCTTC CASSVEETRRAYGYTF TRBV9 few TRBJ1-2 NA
TGTGCCAGCAGCTGGACAGGGGGCGTCGACACAGATACGCAGTATTTT CASSWTGGVDTDTQYF TRBV7-2 many TRBJ2-3 TRBD1
TGTGCCAGCAGTTTCGGGGGACTAGCGGGAGGATACCACGAGCAGTACTTC CASSFGGLAGGYHEQYF TRBV12-3/TRBV12-4 NA TRBJ2-7 TRBD2
TGTGCCAGCAGTGAACGGCAGACCAGCACTGAAGCTTTCTTT CASSERQTSTEAFF TRBV6-1 many TRBJ1-1 NA
TGTGCCAGCACCCCAGGGGACCAAGAGACCCAGTACTTC CASTPGDQETQYF TRBV27 many TRBJ2-5 NA
TGTGCCAGCATTGGCCGGACAGTAGCCAAAAACATTCAGTACTTC CASIGRTVAKNIQYF TRBV2 many TRBJ2-4 NA
TGCAGTGCTAGAGGAAATTTCGGGGGGGGAGAGACCCAGTACTTC CSARGNFGGGETQYF TRBV20-1 many TRBJ2-5 TRBD2
TGTGCCAGCAGCTTTCGGGGACTCCCCCACAATGAGCAGTTCTTC CASSFRGLPHNEQFF TRBV5-8 NA TRBJ2-1 NA
TGCAGTGCTAGAGGCGCGGAAGAGACCCAGTACTTC CSARGAEETQYF TRBV20-1 many TRBJ2-5 NA
TGTGCCTGGACCCTACAGGGGACCTACAGGGGAAGAGATGGCTACACCTTC CAWTLQGTYRGRDGYTF TRBV30 many TRBJ1-2 TRBD1
TGTGCCACCAGTGATTCTAGCGGACCCTACGAGCAGTACTTC CATSDSSGPYEQYF TRBV24-1 NA TRBJ2-7 TRBD2
TGTGCCAGCAGCACAGGGGGACTTCTCACAGATACGCAGTATTTT CASSTGGLLTDTQYF TRBV11-3 many TRBJ2-3 TRBD1
TGTGCCAGCAGCCGGAATACCGCTGCGGCTAGCACAGATACGCAGTATTTT CASSRNTAAASTDTQYF TRBV28 NA TRBJ2-3 NA
TGTGCCAGCTCACCATCGGGGCAAGGATCACCCCTCCACTTT CASSPSGQGSPLHF TRBV18 few TRBJ1-6 NA
TGCGCCAGCAGCTTGGGACAGGGGGCTGAAAAACTGTTTTTT CASSLGQGAEKLFF TRBV5-1 many TRBJ1-4 TRBD1
TGTGCCAGCAGCTTGGGGGGGCGGGAGGGAATGCATGAGCAGTTCTTC CASSLGGREGMHEQFF TRBV7-9 NA TRBJ2-1 TRBD2
TGTGCCAGCAGCTTAGGGGTTACGGCCCGAGCCCAGTACTTC CASSLGVTARAQYF TRBV7-8 many TRBJ2-5 NA
TGCAGTGCTCTTCCCCCACAGGGAAAAGAGACCCAGTACTTC CSALPPQGKETQYF TRBV20-1 many TRBJ2-5 NA
TGTGCCAGCAGTCGGGACTATCAACCGACCTACGAGCAGTACTTC CASSRDYQPTYEQYF TRBV12-3/TRBV12-4 NA TRBJ2-7 TRBD2
TGTGCCAGCAGTACCTACCGGCAGGAGGGGGGCATTTATCAGCCCCAGCATTTT CASSTYRQEGGIYQPQHF TRBV28 few TRBJ1-5 NA
TGTGCCAGCAGTTTATCCTACGGGGTGTCCTACGAGCAGTACTTC CASSLSYGVSYEQYF TRBV27 many TRBJ2-7 NA
TGTGCCAGCGGAGGGGACAGTTCAGGCTACGAGCAGTACTTC CASGGDSSGYEQYF TRBV28 many TRBJ2-7 NA
TGTGCCAGCAGCGGAACAGGGGGAGTCGGAGAGCAGTACTTC CASSGTGGVGEQYF TRBV2 many TRBJ2-7 TRBD1
TGTGCCAGCCCGGACAGGGGGGCTGATGGCTACACCTTC CASPDRGADGYTF TRBV12-3/TRBV12-4 NA TRBJ1-2 TRBD1
TGTGCCAGCAGCTTAAGACAGGGGCCCTACAATGGGCAGTTCTTC CASSLRQGPYNGQFF TRBV13 NA TRBJ2-1 TRBD1
TGTGCCACTGTGGACCTGGACAAACCACCTATTTCCGTCTACGAGCAGTACTTC CATVDLDKPPISVYEQYF TRBV6-1 NA TRBJ2-7 NA
TGTGCCAGTAGTGCCACTAGCGGGAGCTCCTACAATGAGCAGTTCTTC CASSATSGSSYNEQFF TRBV19 many TRBJ2-1 TRBD2
TGCAGCGTTCGCCCTAGCGGGGGAAGCTCCTACAATGAGCAGTTCTTC CSVRPSGGSSYNEQFF TRBV29-1 many TRBJ2-1 TRBD2
TGTGCCAGCTCCCGGACTAGCGATTACAATGAGCAGTTCTTC CASSRTSDYNEQFF TRBV18 many TRBJ2-1 TRBD2
TGCGCCAGCAGCCAATCCTCCGGGACAGGGGGCGCAGAGACCCAGTACTTC CASSQSSGTGGAETQYF TRBV4-1 NA TRBJ2-5 TRBD1
TGCGCCAGCAGCCCTTGGGATGAGCAGTTCTTC CASSPWDEQFF TRBV10-2 NA TRBJ2-1 NA
TGTGCCAGCAGACGACACCGGCCAAACTACGAGCAGTACTTC CASRRHRPNYEQYF TRBV18 many TRBJ2-7 NA
TGTGCCAGCAGTTTTTCCCGGACAGGGGGAAAGGGTACGCAGTATTTT CASSFSRTGGKGTQYF TRBV28 many TRBJ2-3 TRBD1
TGTGCCAGCTCACTCCGCGGGGATGCCGGGGAGCTGTTTTTT CASSLRGDAGELFF TRBV18 many TRBJ2-2 NA
TGTGCCAGCAGTTACACGCCCAGGAACACTGGAGCTTTCTTT CASSYTPRNTGAFF TRBV6-9 NA TRBJ1-1 NA
TGCAGCGCCAGCGGGGGGCGCCTTACCGGGGAGCTGTTTTTT CSASGGRLTGELFF TRBV29-1 NA TRBJ2-2 TRBD2
TGTGCCAGCAGTATCGCAGGGGCCATGAGCACTGAAGCTTTCTTT CASSIAGAMSTEAFF TRBV12-3/TRBV12-4 few TRBJ1-1 NA
TGTGCCAGCAGTTACTCGGAGAGAGGGGTTTACGAGCAGTACTTC CASSYSERGVYEQYF TRBV6-5 many TRBJ2-7 NA
TGTGCCAGCAGCTTAAATGGCGGGGGGGATTCTAGCACAGATACGCAGTATTTT CASSLNGGGDSSTDTQYF TRBV7-3 few TRBJ2-3 TRBD2
TGCGCCAGCAGCTACCCTAGCGCCTCCTACAATGAGCAGTTCTTC CASSYPSASYNEQFF TRBV5-1 many TRBJ2-1 NA
TGCAGTGCTCCTAGACTAGCAGGGGGTTGGAACGAGCAGTACTTC CSAPRLAGGWNEQYF TRBV20-1 many TRBJ2-7 NA
TGTGCCAGCAGCCCGCTGGGGGGGGACACTGAAGCTTTCTTT CASSPLGGDTEAFF TRBV5-1 NA TRBJ1-1 NA
TGCGCCAGCAGCCAAGAGTGGCAGTCCTCTGGAAACACCATATATTTT CASSQEWQSSGNTIYF TRBV4-3 NA TRBJ1-3 NA
TGTGCCAGCAGCTTAGGGGCCGGGGTCAGCTACGAGCAGTACTTC CASSLGAGVSYEQYF TRBV7-2 many TRBJ2-7 NA